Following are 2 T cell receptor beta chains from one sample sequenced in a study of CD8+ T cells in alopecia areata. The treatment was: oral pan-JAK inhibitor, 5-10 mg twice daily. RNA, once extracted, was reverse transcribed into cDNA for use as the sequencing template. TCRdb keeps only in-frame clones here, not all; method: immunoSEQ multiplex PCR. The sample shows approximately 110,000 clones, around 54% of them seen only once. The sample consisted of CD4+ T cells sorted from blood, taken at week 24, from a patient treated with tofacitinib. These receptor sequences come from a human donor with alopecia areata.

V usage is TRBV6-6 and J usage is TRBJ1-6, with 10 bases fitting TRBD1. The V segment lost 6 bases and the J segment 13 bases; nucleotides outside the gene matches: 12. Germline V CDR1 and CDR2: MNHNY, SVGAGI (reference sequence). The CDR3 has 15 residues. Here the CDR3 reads CASRSRPWDRGPLHF. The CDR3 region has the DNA TGTGCCAGCAGATCGAGGCCTTGGGACAGGGGTCCCCTCCACTTT.

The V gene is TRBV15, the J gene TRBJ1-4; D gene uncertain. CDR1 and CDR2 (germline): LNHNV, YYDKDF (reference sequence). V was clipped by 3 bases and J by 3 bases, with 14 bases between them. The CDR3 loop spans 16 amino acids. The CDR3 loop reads CATSSAFSAANEKLFF. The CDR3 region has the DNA TGTGCCACCAGCAGTGCTTTCAGCGCGGCTAATGAAAAACTGTTTTTT. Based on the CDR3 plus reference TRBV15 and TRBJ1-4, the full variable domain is DAMVIQNPRYQVTQFGKPVTLSCSQTLNHNVMYWYQQKSSQAPKLLFHYYDKDFNNEADTPDNFQSRRPNTSFCFLDIRSPGLGDTAMYLCATSSAFSAANEKLFFGSGTQLSVL.